This is a list of T cell receptor beta chains from one sample in a study of blood T cell repertoires in COVID-19. The table came from immunoSEQ multiplex PCR; TCRdb's copy has only in-frame clones and leaves some out. The sample contains some 200,000 clones, about 81% of which appear only once. Sequenced sample: peripheral blood. The receptors were sampled from a man aged 30 to 39 with active or convalescent COVID-19. CDR3s include the opening cysteine and the closing phenylalanine or tryptophan. The order of the fields is D gene, clone size, V gene, J gene, CDR3 length, CDR3 DNA, CDR3 protein. A D gene is named only where the DNA matches it firmly. Expanded clones get a size class; other rows say once, few or many, or leave the size out.

>TRBD2|.|TRBV9|TRBJ2-1|17
TGTGCCAGCAGCGTAGTGGGCGGGAGGGAAGGGGTGGATGAGCAGTTCTTC
CASSVVGGREGVDEQFF
>.|.|TRBV5-1|TRBJ1-2|16
TGCGCCAGCAGCTTGGCCGAGACATCCGTTAACTATGGCTACACCTTC
CASSLAETSVNYGYTF
>TRBD1|.|TRBV4-3|TRBJ1-3|15
TGCGCCAGCAGCCAGGACAGGGTCCCTGGAAACACCATATATTTT
CASSQDRVPGNTIYF
>.|.|TRBV6-5|TRBJ1-2|12
TGTGCCAGCGCGCACGCTAACTATGGCTACACCTTC
CASAHANYGYTF
>.|.|TRBV5-1|TRBJ1-3|14
TGCGCCAGCAGCTTGGCGGGTGGTGGAAACACCATATATTTT
CASSLAGGGNTIYF
>.|once|TRBV29-1|TRBJ2-5|14
TGCAGCGTTGAAGACGGACAGCACCAAGAGACCCAGTACTTC
CSVEDGQHQETQYF
>TRBD1|.|TRBV11-3|TRBJ2-7|15
TGTGCCAGCAGCTCCTTGGACAGGCCTTCCTACGAGCAGTACTTC
CASSSLDRPSYEQYF
>.|.|TRBV2|TRBJ1-2|13
TGTGCCAGCGCCTCAGGGGTCGGCTATGGCTACACCTTC
CASASGVGYGYTF
>.|.|TRBV28|TRBJ1-5|18
TGTGCCAGCAGCCCGAACCCTCTGCGCGCCCTTAGCAATCAGCCCCAGCATTTT
CASSPNPLRALSNQPQHF
>.|.|TRBV6-2/TRBV6-3|TRBJ2-7|13
TGTGCCAGCAGTTTCAGGGGGGTCTACGAGCAGTACTTC
CASSFRGVYEQYF
>TRBD2|few|TRBV29-1|TRBJ2-1|15
TGCAGCGTTGAACCGAGGGGCGGGAGGGACAATGAGCAGTTCTTC
CSVEPRGGRDNEQFF
>.|.|TRBV12-5|TRBJ2-3|16
TGTGCTAGTGGTACCCACCTCGGCGGATGGTCGGATACGCAGTATTTT
CASGTHLGGWSDTQYF
>.|.|TRBV11-2|TRBJ1-1|16
TGTGCCAGCAGCTCGCTTCCAACAGGGAGGGACACTGAAGCTTTCTTT
CASSSLPTGRDTEAFF
>TRBD1|.|TRBV10-3|TRBJ2-1|14
TGTGCCATCAGCCCGGGACAGGGGAGGAATGAGCAGTTCTTC
CAISPGQGRNEQFF
>TRBD1|.|TRBV4-1|TRBJ1-4|18
TGCGCCAGCAGCCCTGGGACAGGGGGGTTATCCACTAATGAAAAACTGTTTTTT
CASSPGTGGLSTNEKLFF
>.|.|TRBV19|TRBJ1-5|15
TGTGCCAGTAAAGGGAGTCAGTATAGCAATCAGCCCCAGCATTTT
CASKGSQYSNQPQHF